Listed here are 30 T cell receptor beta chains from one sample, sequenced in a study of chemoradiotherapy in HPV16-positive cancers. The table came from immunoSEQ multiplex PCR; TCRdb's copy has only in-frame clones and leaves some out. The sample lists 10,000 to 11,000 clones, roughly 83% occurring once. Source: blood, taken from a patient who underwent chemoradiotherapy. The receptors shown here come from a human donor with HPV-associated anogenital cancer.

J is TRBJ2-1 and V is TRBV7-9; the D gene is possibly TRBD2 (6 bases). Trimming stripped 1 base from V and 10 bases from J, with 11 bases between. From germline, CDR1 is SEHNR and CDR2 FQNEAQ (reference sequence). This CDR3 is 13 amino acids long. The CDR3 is CASSLDSAGEQFF. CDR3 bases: TGTGCCAGCAGCTTAGATTCGGCGGGGGAGCAGTTCTTC.

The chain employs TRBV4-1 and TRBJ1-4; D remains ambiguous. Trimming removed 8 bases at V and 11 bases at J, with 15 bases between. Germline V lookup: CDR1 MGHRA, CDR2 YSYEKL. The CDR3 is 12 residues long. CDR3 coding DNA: TGCGCCAGCGGCATGAGCACCGCCAAACTGTTTTTT. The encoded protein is CASGMSTAKLFF.

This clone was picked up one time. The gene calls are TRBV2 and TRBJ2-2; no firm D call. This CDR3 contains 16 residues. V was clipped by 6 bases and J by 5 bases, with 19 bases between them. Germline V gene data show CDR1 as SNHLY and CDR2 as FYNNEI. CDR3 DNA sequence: TGTGCCAGCAGGATCGGCCAACAGAGAAGAACCGGGGAGCTGTTTTTT. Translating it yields CASRIGQQRRTGELFF.

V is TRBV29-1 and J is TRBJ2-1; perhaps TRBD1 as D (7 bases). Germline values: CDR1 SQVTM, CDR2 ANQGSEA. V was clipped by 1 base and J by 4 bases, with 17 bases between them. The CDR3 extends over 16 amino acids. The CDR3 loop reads CSVEAPVGGQYNEQFF. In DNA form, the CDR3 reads TGCAGCGTTGAAGCCCCTGTCGGGGGACAGTACAATGAGCAGTTCTTC.

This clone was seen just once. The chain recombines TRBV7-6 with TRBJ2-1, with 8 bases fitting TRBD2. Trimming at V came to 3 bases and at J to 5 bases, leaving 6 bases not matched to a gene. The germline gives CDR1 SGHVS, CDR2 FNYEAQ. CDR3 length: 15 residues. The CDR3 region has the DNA TGTGCCAGCAGCTTTGTTGGCGGGGGGCACAATGAGCAGTTCTTC. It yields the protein CASSFVGGGHNEQFF.

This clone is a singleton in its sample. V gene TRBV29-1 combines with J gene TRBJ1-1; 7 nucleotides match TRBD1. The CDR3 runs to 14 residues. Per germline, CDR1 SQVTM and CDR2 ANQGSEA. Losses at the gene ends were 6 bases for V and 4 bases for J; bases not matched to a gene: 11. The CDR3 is CSVLLGQTTTEAFF. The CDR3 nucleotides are TGCAGCGTCTTACTGGGACAGACCACCACTGAAGCTTTCTTT.

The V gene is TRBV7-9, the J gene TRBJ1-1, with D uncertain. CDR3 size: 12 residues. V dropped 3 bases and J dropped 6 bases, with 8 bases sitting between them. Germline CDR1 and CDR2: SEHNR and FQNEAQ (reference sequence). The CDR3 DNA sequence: TGTGCCAGCAGCTTTAGTACGGCTGAAGCTTTCTTT. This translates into CASSFSTAEAFF.

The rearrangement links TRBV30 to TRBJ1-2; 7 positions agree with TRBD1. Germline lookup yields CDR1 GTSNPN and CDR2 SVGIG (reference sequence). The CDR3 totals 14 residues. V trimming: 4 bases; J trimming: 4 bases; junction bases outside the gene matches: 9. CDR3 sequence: CAWINRQGGYGYTF. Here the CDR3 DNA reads TGTGCCTGGATTAACCGACAGGGCGGCTATGGCTACACCTTC.

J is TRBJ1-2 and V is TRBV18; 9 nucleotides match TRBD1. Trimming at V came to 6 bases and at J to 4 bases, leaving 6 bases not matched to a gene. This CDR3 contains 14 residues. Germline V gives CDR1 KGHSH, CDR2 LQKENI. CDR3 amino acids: CASSRDRDGYGYTF. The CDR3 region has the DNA TGTGCCAGCTCGCGGGACAGGGACGGCTATGGCTACACCTTC.

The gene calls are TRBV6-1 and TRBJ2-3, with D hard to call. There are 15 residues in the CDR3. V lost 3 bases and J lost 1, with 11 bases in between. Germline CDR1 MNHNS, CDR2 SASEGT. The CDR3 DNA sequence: TGTGCCAGCAGTGAGGTTCCCTCAGGCACAGATACGCAGTATTTT. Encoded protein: CASSEVPSGTDTQYF.

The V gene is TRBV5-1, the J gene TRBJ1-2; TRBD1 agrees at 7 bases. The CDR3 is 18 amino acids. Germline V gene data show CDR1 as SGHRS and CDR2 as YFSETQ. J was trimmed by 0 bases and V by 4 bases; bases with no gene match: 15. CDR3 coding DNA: TGCGCCAGCAGCCAACCGACAGGGACGACGAGAGCTAACTATGGCTACACCTTC. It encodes CASSQPTGTTRANYGYTF. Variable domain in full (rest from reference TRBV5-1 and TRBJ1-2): KAGVTQTPRYLIKTRGQQVTLSCSPISGHRSVSWYQQTPGQGLQFLFEYFSETQRNKGNFPGRFSGRQFSNSRSEMNVSTLELGDSALYLCASSQPTGTTRANYGYTFGSGTRLTVV.

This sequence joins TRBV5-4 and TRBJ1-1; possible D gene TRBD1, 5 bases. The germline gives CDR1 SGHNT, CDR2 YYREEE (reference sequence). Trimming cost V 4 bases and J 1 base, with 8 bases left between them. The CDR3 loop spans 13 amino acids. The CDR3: CASSEGRNTEAFF. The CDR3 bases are TGTGCCAGCAGCGAGGGACGGAACACTGAAGCTTTCTTT.

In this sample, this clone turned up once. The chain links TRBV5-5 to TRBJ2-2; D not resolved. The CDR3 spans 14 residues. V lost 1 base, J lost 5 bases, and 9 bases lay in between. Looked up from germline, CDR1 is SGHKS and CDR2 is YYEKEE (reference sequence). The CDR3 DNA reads TGTGCCAGCAGCTTGTATGTTGGGACCGGGGAGCTGTTTTTT. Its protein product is CASSLYVGTGELFF.

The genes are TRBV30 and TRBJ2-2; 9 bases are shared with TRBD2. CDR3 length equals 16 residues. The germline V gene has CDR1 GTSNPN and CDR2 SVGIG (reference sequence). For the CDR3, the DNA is TGTGCTGCCCCAAGGCTAGCGGGGTTCAACACCGGGGAGCTGTTTTTT. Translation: CAAPRLAGFNTGELFF.

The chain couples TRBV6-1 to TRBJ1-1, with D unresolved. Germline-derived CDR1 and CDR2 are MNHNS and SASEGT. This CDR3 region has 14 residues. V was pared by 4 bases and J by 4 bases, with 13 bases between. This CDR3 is CASSVRDIGTEAFF. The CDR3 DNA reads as TGTGCCAGCAGTGTCCGGGATATCGGCACTGAAGCTTTCTTT.

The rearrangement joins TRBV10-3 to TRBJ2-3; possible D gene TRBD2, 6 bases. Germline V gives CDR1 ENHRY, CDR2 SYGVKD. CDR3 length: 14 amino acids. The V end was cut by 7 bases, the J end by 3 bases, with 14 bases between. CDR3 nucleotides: TGTGCCATCACCCCGGGGGAGCGTACAGATACGCAGTATTTT. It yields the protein CAITPGERTDTQYF.

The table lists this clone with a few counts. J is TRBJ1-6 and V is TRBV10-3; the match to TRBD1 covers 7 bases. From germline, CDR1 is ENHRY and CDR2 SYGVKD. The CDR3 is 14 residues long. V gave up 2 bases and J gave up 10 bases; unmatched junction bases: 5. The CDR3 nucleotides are TGTGCCATCAGTGAGGGCAGGGGGGCATCACCCCTCCACTTT. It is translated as CAISEGRGASPLHF.

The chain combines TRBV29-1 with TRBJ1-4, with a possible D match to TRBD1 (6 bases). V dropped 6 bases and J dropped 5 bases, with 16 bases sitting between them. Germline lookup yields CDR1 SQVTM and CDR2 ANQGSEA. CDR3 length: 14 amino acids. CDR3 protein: CSVGRTDLNEKLFF. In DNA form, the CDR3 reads TGCAGCGTAGGACGGACAGACCTAAATGAAAAACTGTTTTTT.

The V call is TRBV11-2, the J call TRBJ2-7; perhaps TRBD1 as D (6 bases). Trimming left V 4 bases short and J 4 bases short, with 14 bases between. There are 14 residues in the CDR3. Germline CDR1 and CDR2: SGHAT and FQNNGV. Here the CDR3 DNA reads TGTGCCAGCAGCTCTGGACAGTTCTTGTACGAGCAGTACTTC. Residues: CASSSGQFLYEQYF.

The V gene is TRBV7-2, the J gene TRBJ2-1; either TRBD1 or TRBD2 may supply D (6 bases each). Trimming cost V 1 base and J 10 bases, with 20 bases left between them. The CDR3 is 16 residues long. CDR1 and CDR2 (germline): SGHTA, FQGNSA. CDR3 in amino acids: CASSLDSRGQGREQFF. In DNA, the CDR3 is TGTGCCAGCAGCTTAGATTCCCGGGGGCAGGGTAGAGAGCAGTTCTTC.

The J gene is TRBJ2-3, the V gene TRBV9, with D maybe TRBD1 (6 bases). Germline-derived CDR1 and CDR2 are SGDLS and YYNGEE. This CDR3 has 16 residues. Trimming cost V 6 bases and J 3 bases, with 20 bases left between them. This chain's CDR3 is CASTRWKGEETDTQYF. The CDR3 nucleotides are TGTGCCAGCACTCGGTGGAAGGGGGAAGAAACAGATACGCAGTATTTT.

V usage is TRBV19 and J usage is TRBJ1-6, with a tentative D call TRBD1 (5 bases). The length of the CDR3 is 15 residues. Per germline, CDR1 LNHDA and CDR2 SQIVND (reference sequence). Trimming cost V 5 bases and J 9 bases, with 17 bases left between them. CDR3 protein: CASSPQRGARSPLHF. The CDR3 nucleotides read TGTGCCAGTAGTCCGCAGAGAGGGGCCCGTTCACCCCTCCACTTT.

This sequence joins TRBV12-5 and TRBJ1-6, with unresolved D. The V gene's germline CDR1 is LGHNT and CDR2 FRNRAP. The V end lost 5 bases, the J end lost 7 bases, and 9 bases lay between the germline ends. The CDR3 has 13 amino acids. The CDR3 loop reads CASGAEENSPLHF. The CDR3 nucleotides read TGTGCTAGTGGTGCAGAAGAAAATTCACCCCTCCACTTT.

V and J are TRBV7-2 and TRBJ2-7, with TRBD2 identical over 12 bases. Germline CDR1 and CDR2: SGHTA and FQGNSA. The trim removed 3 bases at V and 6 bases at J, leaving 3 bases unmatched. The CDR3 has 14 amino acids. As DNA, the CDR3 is TGTGCCAGCAGCTTCCCGACTAGCGGGAGCGAGCAGTACTTC. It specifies CASSFPTSGSEQYF. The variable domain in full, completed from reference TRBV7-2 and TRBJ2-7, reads GAGVSQSPSNKVTEKGKDVELRCDPISGHTALYWYRQSLGQGLEFLIYFQGNSAPDKSGLPSDRFSAERTGGSVSTLTIQRTQQEDSAVYLCASSFPTSGSEQYFGPGTRLTVT.

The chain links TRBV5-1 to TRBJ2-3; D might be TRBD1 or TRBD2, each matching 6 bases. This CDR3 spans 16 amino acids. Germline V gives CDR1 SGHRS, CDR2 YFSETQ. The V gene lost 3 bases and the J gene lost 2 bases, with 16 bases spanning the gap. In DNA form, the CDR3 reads TGCGCCAGCAGCTCGGGCCGGGGGCCCACCACAGATACGCAGTATTTT. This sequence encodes CASSSGRGPTTDTQYF.

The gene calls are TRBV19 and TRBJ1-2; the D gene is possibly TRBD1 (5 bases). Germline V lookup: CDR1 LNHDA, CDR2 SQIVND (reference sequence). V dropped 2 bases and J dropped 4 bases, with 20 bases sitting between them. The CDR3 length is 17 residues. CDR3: CASSIFSAAGTSYGYTF. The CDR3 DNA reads TGTGCCAGTAGTATATTTTCGGCGGCAGGGACTTCCTATGGCTACACCTTC.

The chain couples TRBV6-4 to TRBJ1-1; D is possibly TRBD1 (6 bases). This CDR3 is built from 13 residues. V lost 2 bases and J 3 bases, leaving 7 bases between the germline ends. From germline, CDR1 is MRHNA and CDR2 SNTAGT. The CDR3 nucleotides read TGTGCCAGCAGTGACCGACAGGACACTGAAGCTTTCTTT. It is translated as CASSDRQDTEAFF.

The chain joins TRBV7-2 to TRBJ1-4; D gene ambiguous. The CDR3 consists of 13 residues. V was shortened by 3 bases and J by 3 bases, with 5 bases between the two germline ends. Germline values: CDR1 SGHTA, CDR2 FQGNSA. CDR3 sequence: CASSFSANEKLFF. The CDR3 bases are TGTGCCAGCAGCTTTTCTGCTAATGAAAAACTGTTTTTT.

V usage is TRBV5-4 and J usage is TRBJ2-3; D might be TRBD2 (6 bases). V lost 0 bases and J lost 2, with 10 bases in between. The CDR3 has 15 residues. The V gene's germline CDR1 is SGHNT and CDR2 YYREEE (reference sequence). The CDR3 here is CASSLVSGLTDTQYF. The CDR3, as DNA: TGTGCCAGCAGCTTGGTTAGCGGCCTCACAGATACGCAGTATTTT.

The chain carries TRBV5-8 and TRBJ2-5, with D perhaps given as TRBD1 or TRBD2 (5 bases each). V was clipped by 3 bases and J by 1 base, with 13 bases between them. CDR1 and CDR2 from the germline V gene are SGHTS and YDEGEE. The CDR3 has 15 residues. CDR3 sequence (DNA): TGTGCCAGCAGCTGGGGCGGGCGCAGCCAAGAGACCCAGTACTTC. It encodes CASSWGGRSQETQYF.